Given below is one TCR beta chain in context. What it binds is not known. This specimen belongs to a study of cytomegalovirus exposure and HLA in healthy donors. Overall study context: As released early, the data held about 85 million unique TCRs from HLA-typed donors.

The PCR employed 60 Vbeta primers together with 13 Jbeta primers. Original methodology: The count from a later analysis was some 83 million unique TCR beta chains, 9 million to 12 million of them shared. This table comes from immunoSEQ multiplex PCR, and its TCRdb copy is limited to in-frame clones, with some not included. The V and J calls and clone size were taken over from that table, and D and trimming were inferred from the DNA. This sample carries under 95,000 clones, 70% to 80% of them seen once, and the ten largest clones take approximately 14%. General observations from the study: Accurate prediction of HLA-A and HLA-B alleles (for most subjects) was reportedly achieved from TCR beta sequences. An analysis done earlier found most TCR beta V segments productive about 87% or about 30% of the time.

The receptor was derived from a woman aged 40-49 years in good health and CMV-seropositive. Source material: PBMCs.

CDR3 bases: TGTGCCACCAGCAGAGATGGGGGAGGGCCAGATACGCAGTATTTT. As protein: CATSRDGGGPDTQYF. The V and J genes are TRBV15 and TRBJ2-3, with 7 bases aligning to TRBD2. This CDR3 is built from 15 residues. Germline V gene data show CDR1 as LNHNV and CDR2 as YYDKDF (reference sequence). The junction had 4 bases not matched to a gene; V was cut back by 0 bases and J by 4 bases.